The clone carrying this T cell receptor (beta chain) has just a few counts. The data were obtained in a study of T cell repertoires in cytomegalovirus infection. TCRdb analysed the reads with MiXCR anew, one entry per CDR3 protein. The table records some 400,000 distinct CDR3 sequences, roughly a third of them present only once. The ends lost 3 bases at V and 0 bases at J; junction bases unmatched: 11. Germline CDR1 and CDR2: SGHRS and YFSETQ. CDR3 length equals 17 residues. Sequenced input: PBMCs. The genes are TRBV5-1 and TRBJ1-1; TRBD1 agrees at 7 bases. The TCR comes from a human donor in good health (CMV status not recorded). Some clones in this sample may be carry-over from other donors' samples. The CDR3: CASSSWTGDLMNTEAFF. CDR3 coding DNA: TGCGCCAGCAGCTCCTGGACAGGAGACTTAATGAACACTGAAGCTTTCTTT.